Presented here are 27 T cell receptor beta chains from one specimen sequenced in a study of regulatory T cells in long-lasting Graves disease. Stated time point: persistent/refractory GD, antithyroid drugs over 5 years with positive TRAb. After RNA was extracted from PBMCs, the TCR library was made from it. iRepertoire HTBI primers and Arm-PCR of CDR3 regions built TCR beta libraries. Via MiXCR, TCRdb re-called the multiplex PCR reads, giving one row per CDR3 protein. Of about 660,000 distinct CDR3 sequences in the sample, about 32% are singletons; the top ten hold about 40%. Sequenced material: peripheral blood mononuclear cells (PBMCs), taken when the disease was refractory, from a patient treated with antithyroid drugs. The receptor set was obtained from a female donor with Graves disease.

This clonotype came up a few times. The rearrangement uses TRBV28 and TRBJ2-7, with 7 nucleotides matching TRBD2. Looked up from germline, CDR1 is MDHEN and CDR2 is SYDVKM. V lost 6 bases, J lost 4 bases, and 9 bases stayed unmatched. The CDR3 spans 14 residues. The CDR3 nucleotides read TGTGCCAGCAGCCGCATGGGGGGGGGATACGAGCAGTACTTC. Its translation is CASSRMGGGYEQYF. Complete variable domain (other parts from reference TRBV28 and TRBJ2-7): DVKVTQSSRYLVKRTGEKVFLECVQDMDHENMFWYRQDPGLGLRLIYFSYDVKMKEKGDIPEGYSVSREKKERFSLILESASTNQTSMYLCASSRMGGGYEQYFGPGTRLTVT.

This clonotype was observed at least ten times. The chain couples TRBV2 to TRBJ2-2, with TRBD2 matching 11 bases. The length of the CDR3 is 14 residues. V trimming: 6 bases; J trimming: 6 bases; junction bases outside the gene matches: 3. CDR1 is SNHLY, CDR2 FYNNEI, per germline. This chain's CDR3 is CASSPLAGAGELFF. As DNA, the CDR3 is TGTGCCAGCAGCCCACTAGCGGGAGCCGGGGAGCTGTTTTTT. The variable domain in full, completed from reference TRBV2 and TRBJ2-2, reads EPEVTQTPSHQVTQMGQEVILRCVPISNHLYFYWYRQILGQKVEFLVSFYNNEISEKSEIFDDQFSVERPDGSNFTLKIRSTKLEDSAMYFCASSPLAGAGELFFGEGSRLTVL.

The chain carries TRBV9 and TRBJ1-2, with D possibly matching TRBD1 (5 bases). CDR3 length: 14 residues. The germline V gene has CDR1 SGDLS and CDR2 YYNGEE. The V gene lost 4 bases and the J gene lost 4 bases, with 14 bases spanning the gap. The CDR3 here is CASSPGPTLYGYTF. The CDR3 bases are TGTGCCAGCAGCCCGGGACCGACACTCTATGGCTACACCTTC. Looking up the rest from reference TRBV9 and TRBJ1-2 gives the full variable domain: DSGVTQTPKHLITATGQRVTLRCSPRSGDLSVYWYQQSLDQGLQFLIQYYNGEERAKGNILERFSAQQFPDLHSELNLSSLELGDSALYFCASSPGPTLYGYTFGSGTRLTVV.

This clonotype was recorded at least ten times. The rearrangement links TRBV30 to TRBJ1-1, with D uncertain. The germline gives CDR1 GTSNPN, CDR2 SVGIG (reference sequence). The V end lost 2 bases, the J end lost 0 bases, and 13 bases lay between the germline ends. The CDR3 runs to 15 residues. The CDR3: CAWSLFGDMNTEAFF. The CDR3 bases are TGTGCCTGGAGTCTCTTCGGAGATATGAACACTGAAGCTTTCTTT.

There are a few counts of this clonotype. The chain has TRBV18 and TRBJ2-7; D possibly corresponds to TRBD1 (5 bases). The germline V gene encodes CDR1 KGHSH and CDR2 LQKENI. V gave up 3 bases and J gave up 3 bases, with 9 bases separating them. The CDR3 is 13 amino acids. CDR3 region: CASSPGRDYEQYF. In DNA form, the CDR3 reads TGTGCCAGCTCACCGGGGCGAGACTACGAGCAGTACTTC.

This chain links TRBV6-2 or TRBV6-3 with TRBJ1-2, with D tentatively TRBD1 (5 bases). The CDR3 consists of 14 residues. Germline V CDR1 and CDR2: MNHEY, SVGEGT. Trimming left V 6 bases short and J 10 bases short, with 21 bases between. The CDR3 DNA is TGTGCCAGCAGCGAGACGAGTTCAATCGGGGCCTACACCTTC. The encoded protein is CASSETSSIGAYTF.

This clonotype was seen many times. The chain combines TRBV11-3 with TRBJ2-1, with 9 bases aligning to TRBD2. Germline CDR1 reads SGHNT; CDR2 reads YENEEA. After removal of 7 bases from V and 7 bases from J, the junction contained 11 bases not matched to a gene. The CDR3 contains 15 residues. CDR3 nucleotides: TGTGCCAGCACCCCAGGAGGTAGCGGGAGAAATGAGCAGTTCTTC. It is translated as CASTPGGSGRNEQFF. The full variable domain, completed using reference TRBV11-3 and TRBJ2-1, is EAGVVQSPRYKIIEKKQPVAFWCNPISGHNTLYWYLQNLGQGPELLIRYENEEAVDDSQLPKDRFSAERLKGVDSTLKIQPAELGDSAVYLCASTPGGSGRNEQFFGPGTRLTVL.

This clonotype occurred a few times. The chain recombines TRBV5-6 with TRBJ2-7, with a possible D match to TRBD1 (5 bases). Germline values: CDR1 SGHDT, CDR2 YYEEEE. CDR3 length equals 14 residues. Between the trimmed V and J ends, which lost 1 base and 4 bases, there was a span of 12 bases. CDR3 coding DNA: TGTGCCAGCAGCTTGCAAGGGGCAGGGTACGAGCAGTACTTC. Translating gives CASSLQGAGYEQYF.

V usage is TRBV15 and J usage is TRBJ1-5; TRBD1 is a possible D gene (6 bases). The length of the CDR3 is 17 residues. The V end was cut by 1 base, the J end by 1 base, with 14 bases between. Germline CDR1 reads LNHNV; CDR2 reads YYDKDF (reference sequence). CDR3 residues: CATSRGAQGNSNQPQHF. The CDR3 DNA reads TGTGCCACCAGCAGAGGTGCACAGGGAAACAGCAATCAGCCCCAGCATTTT.

This clonotype was seen only a few times. The rearrangement joins TRBV3-1 to TRBJ1-2, with TRBD1 identical over 8 bases. The V segment lost 7 bases and the J segment 8 bases; nucleotides outside the gene matches: 12. This CDR3 has 14 amino acids. Germline CDR1 is LGHDT and CDR2 is YNNKEL (reference sequence). CDR3 DNA sequence: TGTGCCAGCACCATAAGCAGGGGGCTAAGCGGCTACACCTTC. It encodes CASTISRGLSGYTF.

V is TRBV27 and J is TRBJ1-1; D call uncertain. Germline V gives CDR1 MNHEY, CDR2 SMNVEV (reference sequence). The CDR3 runs to 14 residues. V lost 8 bases and J 0 bases, leaving 13 bases between the germline ends. In nucleotides, the CDR3 is TGTGCCAGCTCACCACTTAGGGTGAACACTGAAGCTTTCTTT. The encoded protein is CASSPLRVNTEAFF.

The chain carries TRBV12-5 and TRBJ2-4, with 10 bases identical to TRBD1. Per the germline V gene, CDR1 is LGHNT and CDR2 is FRNRAP. This CDR3 has 16 amino acids. J lost 9 bases, V lost 0 bases, and 8 bases had no gene match. As DNA, the CDR3 is TGTGCTAGTGGTTTGGTAACGGGACAGGGGTTGTCCATTCAGTACTTC. Translated, it gives CASGLVTGQGLSIQYF.

This clonotype was observed at least ten times. This sequence joins TRBV12-5 and TRBJ1-2, with 9 positions matching TRBD1. This CDR3 has 14 residues. The junction had 9 bases not matched to a gene; V was cut back by 6 bases and J by 7 bases. Germline V gives CDR1 LGHNT, CDR2 FRNRAP. Here the CDR3 DNA reads TGTGCTAGTGGCCCTAAGACGACAGGGGGTGGCTACACCTTC. Translation: CASGPKTTGGGYTF.

This clonotype came up a few times. J is TRBJ2-7 and V is TRBV7-9, with 10 bases identical to TRBD1. The CDR3 is made up of 15 amino acids. The germline CDR1 and CDR2 sequences are SEHNR and FQNEAQ (reference sequence). V lost 5 bases, J lost 4 bases, and 8 bases stayed unmatched. The CDR3: CASSPYGDRGYEQYF. In DNA form, the CDR3 reads TGTGCCAGCAGCCCTTATGGGGACAGGGGTTACGAGCAGTACTTC.

The rearrangement joins TRBV12-5 to TRBJ2-2; 11 positions agree with TRBD2. The CDR3 extends over 17 amino acids. J gave up 1 base and V 5 bases, and 6 bases lay outside the gene matches. The V gene's germline CDR1 is LGHNT and CDR2 FRNRAP. CDR3 amino acids: CASGISGRAQNTGELFF. CDR3 nucleotide sequence: TGTGCTAGTGGTATTAGCGGGAGGGCCCAGAACACCGGGGAGCTGTTTTTT.

This clonotype was detected once. J is TRBJ2-7 and V is TRBV7-2; 8 bases align to TRBD1. CDR3 length: 15 amino acids. CDR1 is SGHTA, CDR2 FQGNSA, per germline. The ends lost 4 bases at V and 2 bases at J; junction bases unmatched: 7. CDR3 residues: CASSYRGTPTYEQYF. As DNA, the CDR3 is TGTGCCAGCAGCTACAGGGGGACCCCAACCTACGAGCAGTACTTC.

This clonotype was found many times. The J gene is TRBJ2-7, the V gene TRBV28; TRBD2 matches at 10 bases. Germline V CDR1 and CDR2: MDHEN, SYDVKM. The CDR3 loop spans 18 amino acids. Losses at the gene ends were 6 bases for V and 4 bases for J; bases not matched to a gene: 18. CDR3 nucleotides: TGTGCCAGCAGCCAAGCCGCTAGCGGGAGATCTGTGTGGTACGAGCAGTACTTC. The encoded protein is CASSQAASGRSVWYEQYF.

The V and J genes are TRBV6-5 and TRBJ2-3; 11 bases align to TRBD1. V lost 4 bases, J lost 0 bases, and 3 bases stayed unmatched. Per the germline V gene, CDR1 is MNHEY and CDR2 is SVGAGI. The CDR3 has 16 amino acids. The CDR3 sequence: CASSWDRGSSTDTQYF. CDR3 nucleotides: TGTGCCAGCAGTTGGGACAGGGGGTCTAGCACAGATACGCAGTATTTT.

In this sample, this clonotype turned up many times. The chain couples TRBV6-1 to TRBJ1-2, with 7 bases aligning to TRBD1. Germline V gives CDR1 MNHNS, CDR2 SASEGT. CDR3 length equals 16 residues. V was clipped by 5 bases and J by 0 bases; unmatched bases: 9. The CDR3 here is CASSQQQGRANYGYTF. CDR3 bases: TGTGCCAGCAGTCAACAACAGGGGCGTGCTAACTATGGCTACACCTTC.

The gene calls are TRBV20-1 and TRBJ2-1; 7 nucleotides line up with TRBD2. This CDR3 comprises 16 residues. J was trimmed by 7 bases and V by 4 bases; bases with no gene match: 16. Germline CDR1 and CDR2: DFQATT and SNEGSKA (reference sequence). The CDR3 DNA reads TGCAGTGCTACCGAGATTAGCGGGCCGGGCGGAAATGAGCAGTTCTTC. It translates to CSATEISGPGGNEQFF.

This clonotype was seen more than once but under ten times. The rearrangement uses TRBV12-3 or TRBV12-4 and TRBJ1-4; 8 positions agree with TRBD1. This CDR3 contains 16 residues. The junction had 4 bases not matched to a gene; V was cut back by 1 base and J by 3 bases. CDR3 DNA sequence: TGTGCCAGCAGTTTAGGGGGGACAGGAGCTAATGAAAAACTGTTTTTT. It specifies CASSLGGTGANEKLFF.

This sequence joins TRBV15 and TRBJ2-2; D ambiguous. The CDR3 consists of 13 residues. V was shortened by 4 bases and J by 2 bases, with 5 bases between the two germline ends. The V gene's germline CDR1 is LNHNV and CDR2 YYDKDF (reference sequence). CDR3 amino acids: CATSILNTGELFF. The CDR3 DNA reads as TGTGCCACCAGCATCCTTAACACCGGGGAGCTGTTTTTT.

For this clonotype: The germline gene is not matched at one end of the junction; a read error may be the cause. The rearrangement links TRBV15 to TRBJ1-2; 7 nucleotides agree with TRBD1. This CDR3 is built from 16 residues. Germline CDR1 and CDR2: LNHNV and YYDKDF (reference sequence). The CDR3 region has the DNA TGTGCCACCAGCGGAGAGATAAGGGGGCATAACTATGGCTACACCTTC. Protein sequence: CATSGEIRGHNYGYTF.

This clonotype occurred a few times. The chain couples TRBV27 to TRBJ1-4, with D perhaps matching TRBD1 (6 bases). The length of the CDR3 is 15 residues. The V gene lost 6 bases and the J gene lost 5 bases, with 16 bases spanning the gap. CDR1 MNHEY and CDR2 SMNVEV come from the germline V gene (reference sequence). Written as DNA, the CDR3 is TGTGCCAGCAGGGTATGGGGGGCCCAAAATGAAAAACTGTTTTTT. This encodes CASRVWGAQNEKLFF.

Ten or more counts support this clonotype. The chain has TRBV6-1 and TRBJ1-1; the match to TRBD1 covers 7 bases. CDR1 and CDR2 from the germline V gene are MNHNS and SASEGT. V dropped 5 bases and J dropped 1; count of bases not matched to a gene: 7. This CDR3 has 15 amino acids. The CDR3 spells CASSRSGTANTEAFF. CDR3 nucleotides: TGTGCCAGCAGTAGATCCGGGACAGCGAACACTGAAGCTTTCTTT.

The rearrangement uses TRBV11-1 and TRBJ1-1; D perhaps matches TRBD1 (6 bases). Germline V CDR1 and CDR2: SGHAT, FQDESV (reference sequence). V shed 5 bases and J shed 0 bases, with 13 bases lying between them. CDR3 length: 15 amino acids. This chain's CDR3 is CASSPMTGMNTEAFF. CDR3 nucleotides: TGTGCCAGCAGCCCAATGACAGGAATGAACACTGAAGCTTTCTTT. Based on the CDR3 plus reference TRBV11-1 and TRBJ1-1, the full variable domain is EAEVAQSPRYKITEKSQAVAFWCDPISGHATLYWYRQILGQGPELLVQFQDESVVDDSQLPKDRFSAERLKGVDSTLKIQPAELGDSAMYLCASSPMTGMNTEAFFGQGTRLTVV.

The chain employs TRBV19 and TRBJ2-5; D is uncertain. The CDR3 length is 13 residues. With 3 bases removed from V and 2 bases from J, the gap between germline ends came to 7 bases. Germline assignment: CDR1 LNHDA and CDR2 SQIVND (reference sequence). DNA for the CDR3: TGTGCCAGTAGTATGGTTCAGCAAGAGACCCAGTACTTC. Translation gives CASSMVQQETQYF.